The sequence of this TCR beta chain was determined in a study of cytomegalovirus exposure and HLA in healthy donors. Study-level information: The 120 or so validation repertoires used a platform that matched the one used for the roughly 650 first-cohort repertoires, as a later analysis reported.

About this clone: What it binds is unknown.

Sequencing was performed with immunoSEQ multiplex PCR; in TCRdb, only in-frame clones are kept and a portion is missing. The sample gives some 100,000 clones, approximately 90% of which show up once; about 1.8% is in the top ten. Whole-study findings and limits: Cytomegalovirus-associated TCR beta chains were listed, numbering around 150. Within the approximately 130 validation repertoires, first-cohort TCR clusters tended to co-occur, according to a later analysis.

The sample was PBMCs. This sequence originates from a man aged 18 to 35 in good health and CMV-seronegative.

CDR3 sequence (DNA): TGCGCCAGCAGCGCCCCAGGACTAGCGGGAAGAGAGACCCAGTACTTC. It yields the protein CASSAPGLAGRETQYF. The chain combines TRBV4-1 with TRBJ2-5; 12 bases match TRBD2. Germline-derived CDR1 and CDR2 are MGHRA and YSYEKL. The CDR3 runs 16 residues. V lost 5 bases, J lost 4 bases, and 8 bases stayed unmatched.